This T cell receptor beta chain was recorded in a study of monozygotic twins with inflammatory bowel disease. Reanalyzing the 5' RACE reads, TCRdb keeps one entry per CDR3 protein, without DNA. The specimen's table records over 100,000 distinct CDR3 sequences. Germline V gene data show CDR1 as DFQATT and CDR2 as SNEGSKA (reference sequence). The CDR3 sequence is 14 residues long. Investigators extracted total RNA from whole blood and did not sort T cells. The sequence was obtained from a human donor with ulcerative colitis or Crohn's disease, or a healthy co-twin of an affected twin (not recorded which). The rearrangement uses TRBV20-1 and TRBJ2-7; the TRBD2 assignment by TCRdb is unverifiable without DNA. The source material was blood. The CDR3 sequence is CSALGGLAGYEQYF.